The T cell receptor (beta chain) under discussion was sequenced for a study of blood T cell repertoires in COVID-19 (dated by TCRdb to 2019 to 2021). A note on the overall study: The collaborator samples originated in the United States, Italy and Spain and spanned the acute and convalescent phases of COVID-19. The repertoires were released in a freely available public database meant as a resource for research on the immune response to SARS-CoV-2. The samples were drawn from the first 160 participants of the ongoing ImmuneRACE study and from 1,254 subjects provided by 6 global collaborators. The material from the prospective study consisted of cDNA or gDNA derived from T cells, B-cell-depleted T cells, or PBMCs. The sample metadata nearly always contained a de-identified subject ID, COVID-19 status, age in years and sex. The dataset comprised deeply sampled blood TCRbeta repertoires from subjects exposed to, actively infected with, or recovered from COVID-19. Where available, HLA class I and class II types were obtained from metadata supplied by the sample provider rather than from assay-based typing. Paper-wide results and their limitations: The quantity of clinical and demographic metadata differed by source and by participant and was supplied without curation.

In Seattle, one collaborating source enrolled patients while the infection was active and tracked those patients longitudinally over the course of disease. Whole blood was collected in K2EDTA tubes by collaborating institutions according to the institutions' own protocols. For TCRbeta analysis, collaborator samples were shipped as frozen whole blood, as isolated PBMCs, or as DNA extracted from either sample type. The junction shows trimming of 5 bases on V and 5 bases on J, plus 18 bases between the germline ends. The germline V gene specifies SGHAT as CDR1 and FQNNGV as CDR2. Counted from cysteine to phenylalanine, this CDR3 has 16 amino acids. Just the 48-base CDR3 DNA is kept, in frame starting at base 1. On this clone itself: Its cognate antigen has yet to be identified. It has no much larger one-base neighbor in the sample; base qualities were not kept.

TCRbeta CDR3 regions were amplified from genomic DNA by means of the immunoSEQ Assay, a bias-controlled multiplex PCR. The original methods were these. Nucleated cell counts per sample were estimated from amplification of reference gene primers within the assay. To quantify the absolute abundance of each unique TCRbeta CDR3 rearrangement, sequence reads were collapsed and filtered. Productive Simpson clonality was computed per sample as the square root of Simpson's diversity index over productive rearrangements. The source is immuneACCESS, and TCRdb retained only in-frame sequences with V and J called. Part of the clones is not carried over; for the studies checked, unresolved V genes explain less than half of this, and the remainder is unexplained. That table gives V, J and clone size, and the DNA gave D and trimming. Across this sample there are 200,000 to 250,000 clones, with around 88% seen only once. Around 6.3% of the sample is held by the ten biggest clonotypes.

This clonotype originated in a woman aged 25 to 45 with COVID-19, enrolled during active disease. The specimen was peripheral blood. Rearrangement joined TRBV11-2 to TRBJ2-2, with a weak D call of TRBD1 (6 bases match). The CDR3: CASSTHRVRGTGELFF. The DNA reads TGTGCCAGCAGCACTCACAGGGTGAGGGGAACCGGGGAGCTGTTTTTT.